What follows are 8 T cell receptor beta chains derived from one specimen sequenced in a study of a mutant IDH1 vaccine in newly diagnosed glioma. No antigen has been assigned to these receptors. The repertoire was sequenced with immunoSEQ multiplex PCR; TCRdb's copy has only in-frame clones and lacks some. The repertoire holds about 56,000 clones, with over 80% as singletons. Sample time point: week 23, last vaccination. Every vaccine dose comprised 300 ug of mutant IDH1 20-mer peptide plus topical imiquimod. The specimen comprised PBMCs, sampled from a glioma patient whose treatment included an IDH1 peptide vaccine. These receptors all come from a man in his forties or fifties with glioma.

This chain links TRBV14 with TRBJ1-2, with a tentative D call TRBD1 (6 bases). Looked up from germline, CDR1 is SGHDN and CDR2 is FVKESK. This CDR3 is 15 amino acids long. V lost 4 bases and J 0 bases, leaving 12 bases between the germline ends. Here the CDR3 DNA reads TGTGCCAGCAGCCGTACCAGGGGAACTAACTATGGCTACACCTTC. Encoded protein: CASSRTRGTNYGYTF.

The rearrangement joins TRBV5-4 to TRBJ2-7, with D possibly matching TRBD2 (6 bases). Trimming took 4 bases from V and 3 from J, leaving 14 bases between them. CDR1 is SGHNT and CDR2 is YYREEE in the germline V gene (reference sequence). The CDR3 has 14 amino acids. CDR3 sequence: CASSVGLTDYEQYF. The CDR3 DNA is TGTGCCAGCAGCGTGGGACTTACCGACTACGAGCAGTACTTC.

V and J are TRBV10-3 and TRBJ2-5, with D hard to call. The CDR3 is 15 amino acids. Germline CDR1 is ENHRY and CDR2 is SYGVKD. The germline V and J ends were trimmed by 6 bases and 5 bases, with 19 bases remaining between them. CDR3 amino acids: CAIRSGQETRETQYF. The CDR3 nucleotides are TGTGCCATCAGATCCGGCCAGGAGACGAGGGAGACCCAGTACTTC.

CDR3 sequence (DNA): TGTGCCATCAGCCGGGAGAGCCCAGAGACCCAGTACTTC. It codes for CAISRESPETQYF. The chain carries TRBV10-3 and TRBJ2-5; D might be TRBD2 (6 bases). The CDR3 has 13 residues. The V end was cut by 6 bases, the J end by 4 bases, with 12 bases between. The germline V gene encodes CDR1 ENHRY and CDR2 SYGVKD.

This clone occurred a few times. The chain recombines TRBV5-8 with TRBJ2-6, with TRBD1 identical over 8 bases. CDR1 and CDR2 from the germline V gene are SGHTS and YDEGEE. CDR3 length: 13 amino acids. Here the CDR3 reads CANRGAGANVLTF. The CDR3 nucleotides read TGTGCAAACAGGGGGGCTGGGGCCAACGTCCTGACTTTC.

This clone was observed once. The rearrangement joins TRBV2 to TRBJ2-3, with a possible D match to TRBD1 (5 bases). The CDR3 consists of 16 residues. Germline V CDR1 and CDR2: SNHLY, FYNNEI. V was cut by 2 bases and J by 2 bases, with 14 bases left in between. The DNA for the CDR3 is TGTGCCAGCAGTGAACAGGGTACGGTTAACACAGATACGCAGTATTTT. Amino acid sequence: CASSEQGTVNTDTQYF.

The chain carries TRBV5-1 and TRBJ2-7, with D unresolved. V gave up 4 bases and J gave up 5 bases, with 7 bases separating them. This CDR3 region has 11 residues. Germline V gene lookup returns CDR1 SGHRS and CDR2 YFSETQ. The CDR3 region has the DNA TGCGCCAGCAGCAGAAACCACGAGCAGTACTTC. As protein: CASSRNHEQYF.

In DNA form, the CDR3 reads TGTGCCAGCAGTTCCACAGGGTCTGGGGCCAACGTCCTGACTTTC. Its translation is CASSSTGSGANVLTF. The chain combines TRBV5-8 with TRBJ2-6; D perhaps matches TRBD1 (6 bases). Germline CDR1 SGHTS, CDR2 YDEGEE. The CDR3 length is 15 residues. V lost 5 bases, J lost 1 base, and 10 bases lay in between.